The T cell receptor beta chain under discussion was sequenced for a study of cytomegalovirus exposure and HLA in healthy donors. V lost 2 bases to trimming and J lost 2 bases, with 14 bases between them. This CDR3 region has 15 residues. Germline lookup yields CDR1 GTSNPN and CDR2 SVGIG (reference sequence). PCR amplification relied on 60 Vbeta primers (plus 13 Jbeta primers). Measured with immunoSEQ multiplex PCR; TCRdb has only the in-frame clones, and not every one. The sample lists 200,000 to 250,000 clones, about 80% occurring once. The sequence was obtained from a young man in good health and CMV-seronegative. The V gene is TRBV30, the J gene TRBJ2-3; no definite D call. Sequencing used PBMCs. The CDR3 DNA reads TGTGCCTGGAGTCTAGACCGTAAATACACAGATACGCAGTATTTT. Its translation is CAWSLDRKYTDTQYF.